Below, 8 T cell receptor beta chains from the same sample are listed, as sequenced in a study of blood T cell repertoires in COVID-19. The protocol was immunoSEQ multiplex PCR, while the TCRdb copy is restricted to in-frame clones and leaves out a portion. The sample records 87,000 or so clones, about four fifths being singletons. Sequenced material: peripheral blood. These receptors were taken from a woman between 65 and 79 years old with acute or convalescent COVID-19.

The chain is built from TRBV3-1 (or the pseudogene TRBV3-2) and TRBJ1-6; the match to TRBD1 covers 8 bases. CDR3 length: 16 amino acids. The V gene end was trimmed by 0 bases and the J gene end by 10 bases; junction bases not matched to a gene: 8. From germline, CDR1 is LGHDT and CDR2 YNNKEL (reference sequence). The CDR3 DNA follows: TGTGCCAGCAGCCAAGATGGCGGCAGGGGGCGGTCACCCCTCCACTTT. Protein sequence: CASSQDGGRGRSPLHF.

The chain is built from TRBV30 and TRBJ2-5, with D maybe TRBD1 (6 bases). The CDR3 is 13 amino acids. The germline V gene has CDR1 GTSNPN and CDR2 SVGIG (reference sequence). The V and J ends lost 5 bases and 4 bases respectively, with 14 bases between them. In DNA form, the CDR3 reads TGTGCCTGGGACCCGGGACATTTAGAGACCCAGTACTTC. It yields the protein CAWDPGHLETQYF.

The chain recombines TRBV11-2 with TRBJ1-1; possibly TRBD1 for D (6 bases). Trimming shortened V by 4 bases and J by 3 bases, and 18 bases separated the two germline ends. CDR1 and CDR2 (germline): SGHAT, FQNNGV. The CDR3 contains 16 residues. The CDR3, as DNA: TGTGCCAGCAGCTCCTTCTCCAGGGGTGGGGACACTGAAGCTTTCTTT. It encodes CASSSFSRGGDTEAFF.

The genes are TRBV5-1 and TRBJ1-1, with 8 bases lining up with TRBD1. Germline-derived CDR1 and CDR2 are SGHRS and YFSETQ. V lost 4 bases to trimming and J lost 0 bases; unmatched junction nucleotides: 11. The CDR3 has 17 amino acids. CDR3: CASSPQGASSLNTEAFF. CDR3 in DNA: TGCGCCAGCAGCCCCCAGGGGGCCTCCTCGCTGAACACTGAAGCTTTCTTT.

This rearrangement joins TRBV6-5 to TRBJ1-1, with 8 bases aligning to TRBD1. Germline V gives CDR1 MNHEY, CDR2 SVGAGI. The CDR3 spans 15 residues. With V trimmed by 5 bases and J by 4 bases, 9 bases remained unmatched. DNA of the CDR3: TGTGCCAGCAGTAGCGACAGGGGAAGTACCACTGAAGCTTTCTTT. It encodes CASSSDRGSTTEAFF.

The chain links TRBV9 to TRBJ1-3; 7 bases fit TRBD1. The length of the CDR3 is 14 residues. The V gene's germline CDR1 is SGDLS and CDR2 YYNGEE. Trimming removed 3 bases from V and 6 bases from J; junction bases left unmatched: 6. CDR3 nucleotide sequence: TGTGCCAGCAGCGCCGCTACAGGGGTAAACACCATATATTTT. The encoded protein is CASSAATGVNTIYF.

V usage is TRBV7-3 and J usage is TRBJ2-7; 10 nucleotides match TRBD2. This CDR3 is 16 amino acids long. Looked up from germline, CDR1 is SGHTA and CDR2 is FQGTGA. V lost 0 bases and J lost 1; bases outside the gene matches: 3. The DNA of the CDR3 is TGTGCCAGCAGCTTAACGGTAGCGGGGGGATCCTACGAGCAGTACTTC. It is translated as CASSLTVAGGSYEQYF.

The V and J genes are TRBV2 and TRBJ2-3, with 9 bases identical to TRBD1. Trimming cost V 8 bases and J 3 bases; bases outside gene matches: 3. The CDR3 contains 13 residues. Germline values: CDR1 SNHLY, CDR2 FYNNEI. The CDR3 reads CASDRGLTDTQYF. CDR3 DNA: TGTGCCAGCGACAGGGGGTTAACAGATACGCAGTATTTT. The complete variable domain, with remaining parts taken from reference TRBV2 and TRBJ2-3, reads EPEVTQTPSHQVTQMGQEVILRCVPISNHLYFYWYRQILGQKVEFLVSFYNNEISEKSEIFDDQFSVERPDGSNFTLKIRSTKLEDSAMYFCASDRGLTDTQYFGPGTRLTVL.